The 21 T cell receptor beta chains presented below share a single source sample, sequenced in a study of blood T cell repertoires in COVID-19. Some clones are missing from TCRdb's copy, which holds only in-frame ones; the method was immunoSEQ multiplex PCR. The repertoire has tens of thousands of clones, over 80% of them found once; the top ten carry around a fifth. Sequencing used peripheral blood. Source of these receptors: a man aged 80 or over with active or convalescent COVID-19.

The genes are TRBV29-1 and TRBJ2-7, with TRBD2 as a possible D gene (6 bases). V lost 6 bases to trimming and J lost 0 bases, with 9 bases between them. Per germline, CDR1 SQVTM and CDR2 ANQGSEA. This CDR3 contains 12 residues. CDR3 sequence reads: CSVGLGSYEQYF. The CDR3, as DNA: TGCAGCGTGGGACTGGGCTCCTACGAGCAGTACTTC.

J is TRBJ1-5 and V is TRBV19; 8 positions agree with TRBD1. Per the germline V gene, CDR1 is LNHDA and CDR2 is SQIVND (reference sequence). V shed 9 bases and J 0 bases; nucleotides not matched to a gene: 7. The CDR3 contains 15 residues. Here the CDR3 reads CASRTGKYSNQPQHF. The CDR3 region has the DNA TGTGCCAGCAGGACAGGGAAATATAGCAATCAGCCCCAGCATTTT.

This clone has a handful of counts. CDR3 region: CASSDLRDPEAFF. CDR3 nucleotides: TGTGCCAGCAGTGATTTGAGGGATCCTGAAGCTTTCTTT. The chain links TRBV2 to TRBJ1-1; unclear D gene. The V gene's germline CDR1 is SNHLY and CDR2 FYNNEI. The CDR3 covers 13 residues. With 3 bases removed from V and 6 bases from J, the gap between germline ends came to 11 bases.

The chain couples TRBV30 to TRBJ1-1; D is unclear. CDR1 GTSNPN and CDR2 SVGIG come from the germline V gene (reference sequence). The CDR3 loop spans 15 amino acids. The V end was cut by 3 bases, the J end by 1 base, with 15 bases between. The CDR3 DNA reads TGTGCCTGGAGAGCCCCCGGGTCGGGGAACACTGAAGCTTTCTTT. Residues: CAWRAPGSGNTEAFF. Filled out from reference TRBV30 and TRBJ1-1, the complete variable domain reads SQTIHQWPATLVQPVGSPLSLECTVEGTSNPNLYWYRQAAGRGLQLLFYSVGIGQISSEVPQNLSASRPQDRQFILSSKKLLLSDSGFYLCAWRAPGSGNTEAFFGQGTRLTVV.

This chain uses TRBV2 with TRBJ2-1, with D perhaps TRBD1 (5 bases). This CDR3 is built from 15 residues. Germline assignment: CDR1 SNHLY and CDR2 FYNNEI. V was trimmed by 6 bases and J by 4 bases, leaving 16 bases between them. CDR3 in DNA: TGTGCCAGCAGCGCCGCTCGGCAGGGTTACAATGAGCAGTTCTTC. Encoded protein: CASSAARQGYNEQFF.

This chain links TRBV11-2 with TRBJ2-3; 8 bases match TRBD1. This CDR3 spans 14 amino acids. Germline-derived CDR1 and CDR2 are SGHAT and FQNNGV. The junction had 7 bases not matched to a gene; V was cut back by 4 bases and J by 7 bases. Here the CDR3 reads CASSSDRGRHTQYF. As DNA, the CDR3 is TGTGCCAGCAGCTCCGACAGGGGTAGGCATACGCAGTATTTT.

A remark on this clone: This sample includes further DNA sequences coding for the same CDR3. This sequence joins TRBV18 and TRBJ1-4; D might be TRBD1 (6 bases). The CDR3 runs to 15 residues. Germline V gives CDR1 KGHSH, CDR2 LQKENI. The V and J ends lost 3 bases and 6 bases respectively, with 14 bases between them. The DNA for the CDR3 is TGTGCCAGCTCACCTACGTCCAGGGGAGATGAAAAACTGTTTTTT. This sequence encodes CASSPTSRGDEKLFF.

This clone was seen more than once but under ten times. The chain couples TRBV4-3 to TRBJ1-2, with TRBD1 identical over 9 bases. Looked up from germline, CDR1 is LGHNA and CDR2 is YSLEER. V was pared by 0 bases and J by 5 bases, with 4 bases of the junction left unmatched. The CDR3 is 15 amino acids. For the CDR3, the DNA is TGCGCCAGCAGCCAAGAACTAGGGACAGGGTATGGCTACACCTTC. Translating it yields CASSQELGTGYGYTF.

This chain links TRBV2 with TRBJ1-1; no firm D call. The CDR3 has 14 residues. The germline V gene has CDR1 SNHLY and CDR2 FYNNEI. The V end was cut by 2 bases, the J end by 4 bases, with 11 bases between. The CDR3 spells CASSETARPTEAFF. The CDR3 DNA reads TGTGCCAGCAGTGAAACGGCGAGGCCCACTGAAGCTTTCTTT.

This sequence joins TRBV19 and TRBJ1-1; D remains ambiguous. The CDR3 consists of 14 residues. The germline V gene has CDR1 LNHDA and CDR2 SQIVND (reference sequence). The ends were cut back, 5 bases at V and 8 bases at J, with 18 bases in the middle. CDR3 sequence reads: CASSETATTQEAFF. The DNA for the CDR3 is TGTGCCAGTAGTGAAACCGCCACTACCCAGGAAGCTTTCTTT.

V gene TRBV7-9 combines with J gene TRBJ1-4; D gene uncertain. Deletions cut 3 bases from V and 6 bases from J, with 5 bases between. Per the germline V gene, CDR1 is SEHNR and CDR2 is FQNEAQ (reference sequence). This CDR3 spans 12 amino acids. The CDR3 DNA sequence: TGTGCCAGCAGCTTCCGGGATGAAAAACTGTTTTTT. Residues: CASSFRDEKLFF.

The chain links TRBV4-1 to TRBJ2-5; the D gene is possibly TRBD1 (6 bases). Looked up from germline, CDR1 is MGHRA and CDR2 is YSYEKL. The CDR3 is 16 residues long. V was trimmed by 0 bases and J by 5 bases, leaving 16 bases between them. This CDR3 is CASSQDGNLRGETQYF. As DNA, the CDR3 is TGCGCCAGCAGCCAAGATGGTAACCTAAGGGGGGAGACCCAGTACTTC.

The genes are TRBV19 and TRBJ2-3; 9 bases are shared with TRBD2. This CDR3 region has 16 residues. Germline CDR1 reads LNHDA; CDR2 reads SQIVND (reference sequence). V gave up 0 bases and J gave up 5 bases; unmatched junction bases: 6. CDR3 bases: TGTGCCAGTAGTATAGAGGCGGGGGGGCCGGTAGATACGCAGTATTTT. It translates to CASSIEAGGPVDTQYF.

CDR3 bases: TGTGCCAGCAGTCTAGACAGAGCCCATAGCAATCAGCCCCAGCATTTT. It translates to CASSLDRAHSNQPQHF. This chain joins TRBV28 and TRBJ1-5, with D possibly TRBD1 on 5 matching bases. The CDR3 contains 16 residues. Trimming took 5 bases from V and 0 from J, leaving 14 bases between them. CDR1 and CDR2 from the germline V gene are MDHEN and SYDVKM.

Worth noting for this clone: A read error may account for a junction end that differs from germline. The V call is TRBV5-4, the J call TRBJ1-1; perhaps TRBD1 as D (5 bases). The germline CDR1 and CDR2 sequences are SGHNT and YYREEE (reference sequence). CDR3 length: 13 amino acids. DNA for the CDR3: TGTGCCCGCAGCGGGGGGGGGTGGACTGAAGCTTTCTTT. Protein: CARSGGGWTEAFF.

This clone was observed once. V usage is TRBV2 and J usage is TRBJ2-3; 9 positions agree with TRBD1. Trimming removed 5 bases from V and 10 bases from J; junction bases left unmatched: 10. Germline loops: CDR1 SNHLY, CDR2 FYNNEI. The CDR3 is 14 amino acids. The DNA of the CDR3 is TGTGCCAGCAGTCAAGGACAGGGGTCGAGTTCGCAGTATTTT. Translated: CASSQGQGSSSQYF.

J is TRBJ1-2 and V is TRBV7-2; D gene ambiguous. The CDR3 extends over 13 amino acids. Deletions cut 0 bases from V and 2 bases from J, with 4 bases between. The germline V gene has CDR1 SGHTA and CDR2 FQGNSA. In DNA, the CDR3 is TGTGCCAGCAGCTTAGCAGAGAACTATGGCTACACCTTC. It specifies CASSLAENYGYTF.

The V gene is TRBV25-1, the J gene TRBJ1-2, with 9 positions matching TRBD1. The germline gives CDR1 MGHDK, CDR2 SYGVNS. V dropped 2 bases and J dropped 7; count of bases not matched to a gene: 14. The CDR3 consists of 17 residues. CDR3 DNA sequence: TGTGCCAGCAGTGAACAGATACCGGGACAGGGTTCCGCTGGCTACACCTTC. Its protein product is CASSEQIPGQGSAGYTF.

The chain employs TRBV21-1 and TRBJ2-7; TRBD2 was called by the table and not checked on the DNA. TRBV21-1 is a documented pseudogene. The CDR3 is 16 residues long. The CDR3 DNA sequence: TGTGCCAGCAGCAAAGGATCCGGGGGTTGTTGGTACGAGCAGTACTTC. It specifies CASSKGSGGCWYEQYF.

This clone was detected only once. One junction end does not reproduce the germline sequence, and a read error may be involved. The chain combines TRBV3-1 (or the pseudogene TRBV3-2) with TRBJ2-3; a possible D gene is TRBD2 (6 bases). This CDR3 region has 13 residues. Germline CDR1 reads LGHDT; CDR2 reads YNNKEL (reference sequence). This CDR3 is CASSQDPGRARNF. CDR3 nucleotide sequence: TGTGCCAGCAGCCAAGATCCCGGGAGAGCTCGGAATTTT.

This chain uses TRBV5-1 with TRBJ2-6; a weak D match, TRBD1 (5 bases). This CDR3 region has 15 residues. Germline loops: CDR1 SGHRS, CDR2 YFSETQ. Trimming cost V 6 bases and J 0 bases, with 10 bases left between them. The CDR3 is CASTPTASGANVLTF. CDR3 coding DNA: TGCGCCAGCACCCCGACAGCCTCTGGGGCCAACGTCCTGACTTTC. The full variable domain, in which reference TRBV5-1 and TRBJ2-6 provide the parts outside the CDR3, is KAGVTQTPRYLIKTRGQQVTLSCSPISGHRSVSWYQQTPGQGLQFLFEYFSETQRNKGNFPGRFSGRQFSNSRSEMNVSTLELGDSALYLCASTPTASGANVLTFGAGSRLTVL.